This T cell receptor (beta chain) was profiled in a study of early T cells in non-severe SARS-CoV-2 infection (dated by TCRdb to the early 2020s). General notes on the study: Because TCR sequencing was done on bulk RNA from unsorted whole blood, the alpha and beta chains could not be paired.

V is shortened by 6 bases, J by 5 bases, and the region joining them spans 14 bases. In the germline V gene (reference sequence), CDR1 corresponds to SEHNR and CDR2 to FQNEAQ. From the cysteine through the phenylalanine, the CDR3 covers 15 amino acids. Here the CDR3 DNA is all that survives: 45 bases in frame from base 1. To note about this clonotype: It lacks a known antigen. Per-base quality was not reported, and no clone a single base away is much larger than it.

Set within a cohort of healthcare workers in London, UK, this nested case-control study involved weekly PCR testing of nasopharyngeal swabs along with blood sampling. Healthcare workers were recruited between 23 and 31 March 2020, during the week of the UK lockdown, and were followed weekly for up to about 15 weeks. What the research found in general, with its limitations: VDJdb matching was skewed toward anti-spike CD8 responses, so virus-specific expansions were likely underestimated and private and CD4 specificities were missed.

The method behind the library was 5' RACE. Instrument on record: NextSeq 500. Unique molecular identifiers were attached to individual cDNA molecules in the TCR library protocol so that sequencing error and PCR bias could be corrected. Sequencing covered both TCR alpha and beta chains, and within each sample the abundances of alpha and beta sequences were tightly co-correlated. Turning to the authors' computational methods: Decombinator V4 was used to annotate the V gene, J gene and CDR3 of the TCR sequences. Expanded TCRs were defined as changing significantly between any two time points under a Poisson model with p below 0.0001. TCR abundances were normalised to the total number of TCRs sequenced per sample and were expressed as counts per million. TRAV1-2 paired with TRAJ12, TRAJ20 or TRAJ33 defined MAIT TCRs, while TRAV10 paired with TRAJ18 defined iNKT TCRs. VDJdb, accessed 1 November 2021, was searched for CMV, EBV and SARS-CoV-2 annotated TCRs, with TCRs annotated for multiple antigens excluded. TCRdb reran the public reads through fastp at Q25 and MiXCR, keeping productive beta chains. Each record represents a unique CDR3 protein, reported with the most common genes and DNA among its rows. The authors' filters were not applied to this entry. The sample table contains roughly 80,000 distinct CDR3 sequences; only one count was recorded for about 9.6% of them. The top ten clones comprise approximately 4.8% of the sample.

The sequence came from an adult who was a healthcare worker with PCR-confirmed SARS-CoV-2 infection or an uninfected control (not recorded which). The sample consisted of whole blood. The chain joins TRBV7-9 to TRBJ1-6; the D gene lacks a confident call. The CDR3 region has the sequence CASRSSENHNSPLHF. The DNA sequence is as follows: TGTGCCAGCAGAAGCAGTGAGAATCATAATTCACCCCTCCACTTT.